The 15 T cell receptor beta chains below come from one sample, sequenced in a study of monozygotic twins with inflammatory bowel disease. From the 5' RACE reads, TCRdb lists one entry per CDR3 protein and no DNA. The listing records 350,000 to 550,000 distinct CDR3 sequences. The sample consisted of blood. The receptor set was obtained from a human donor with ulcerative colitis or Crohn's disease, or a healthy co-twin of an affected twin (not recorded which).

CDR3 in amino acids: CASSLAHVSPGEQFF. J is TRBJ2-1 and V is TRBV7-2; the TCRdb call, TRBD2, lacks DNA for checking. Germline lookup yields CDR1 SGHTA and CDR2 FQGNSA. This CDR3 region has 15 residues. The complete variable domain, with remaining parts taken from reference TRBV7-2 and TRBJ2-1, reads GAGVSQSPSNKVTEKGKDVELRCDPISGHTALYWYRQSLGQGLEFLIYFQGNSAPDKSGLPSDRFSAERTGGSVSTLTIQRTQQEDSAVYLCASSLAHVSPGEQFFGPGTRLTVL.

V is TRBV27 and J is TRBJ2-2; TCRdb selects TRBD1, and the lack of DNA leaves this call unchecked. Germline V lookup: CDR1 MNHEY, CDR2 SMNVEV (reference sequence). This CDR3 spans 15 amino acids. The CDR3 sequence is CASSVSSGAPGELFF.

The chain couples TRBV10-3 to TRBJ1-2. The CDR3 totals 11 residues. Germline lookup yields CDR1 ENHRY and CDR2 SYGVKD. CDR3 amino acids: CAISGEDGYTF.

CDR3 region: CASSQRSYGYTF. The chain is built from TRBV7-2 and TRBJ1-2. This CDR3 has 12 amino acids. Per germline, CDR1 SGHTA and CDR2 FQGNSA. The complete variable domain, with remaining parts taken from reference TRBV7-2 and TRBJ1-2, reads GAGVSQSPSNKVTEKGKDVELRCDPISGHTALYWYRQSLGQGLEFLIYFQGNSAPDKSGLPSDRFSAERTGGSVSTLTIQRTQQEDSAVYLCASSQRSYGYTFGSGTRLTVV.

The CDR3 protein is CASSLDVGDTQYF. The chain carries TRBV11-2 and TRBJ2-3. The CDR3 has 13 amino acids. Looked up from germline, CDR1 is SGHAT and CDR2 is FQNNGV.

The CDR3: CASSLVFGVDEQFF. The chain employs TRBV5-1 and TRBJ2-1. Germline V lookup: CDR1 SGHRS, CDR2 YFSETQ. This CDR3 has 14 amino acids.

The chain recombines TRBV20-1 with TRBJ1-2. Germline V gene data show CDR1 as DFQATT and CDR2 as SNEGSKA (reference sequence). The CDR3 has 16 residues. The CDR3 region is CSARPIRSGPNYGYTF.

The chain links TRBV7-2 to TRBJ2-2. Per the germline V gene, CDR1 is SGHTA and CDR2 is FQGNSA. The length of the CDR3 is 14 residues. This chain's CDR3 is CASSSGRLAGELFF.

CDR3 loop: CASATLDRASNQPQHF. The V and J genes are TRBV27 and TRBJ1-5; no DNA is available, so the TRBD1 call from TCRdb remains unchecked. Germline CDR1 MNHEY, CDR2 SMNVEV (reference sequence). The CDR3 runs to 16 residues.

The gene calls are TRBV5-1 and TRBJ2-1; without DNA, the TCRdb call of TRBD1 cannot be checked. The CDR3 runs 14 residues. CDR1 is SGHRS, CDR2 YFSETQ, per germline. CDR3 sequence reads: CASSQDRGVDEQFF.

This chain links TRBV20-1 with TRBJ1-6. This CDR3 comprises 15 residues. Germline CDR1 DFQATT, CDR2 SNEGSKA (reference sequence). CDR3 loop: CSAREDRSINSPLHF.

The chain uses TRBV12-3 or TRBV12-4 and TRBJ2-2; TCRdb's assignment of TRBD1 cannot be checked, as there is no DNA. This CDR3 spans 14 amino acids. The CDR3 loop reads CASSGSGHSGELFF.

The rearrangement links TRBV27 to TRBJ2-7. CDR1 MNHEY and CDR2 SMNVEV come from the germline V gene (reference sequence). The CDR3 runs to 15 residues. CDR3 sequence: CASSLSGPRGNEQYF.

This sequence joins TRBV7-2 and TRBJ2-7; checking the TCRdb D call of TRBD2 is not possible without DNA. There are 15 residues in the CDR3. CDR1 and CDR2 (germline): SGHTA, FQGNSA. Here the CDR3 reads CASSFSGRGPYEQYF.

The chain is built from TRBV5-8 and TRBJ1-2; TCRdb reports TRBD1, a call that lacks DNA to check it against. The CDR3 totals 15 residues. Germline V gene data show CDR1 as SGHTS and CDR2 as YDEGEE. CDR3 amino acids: CASSLQGREDYGYTF.